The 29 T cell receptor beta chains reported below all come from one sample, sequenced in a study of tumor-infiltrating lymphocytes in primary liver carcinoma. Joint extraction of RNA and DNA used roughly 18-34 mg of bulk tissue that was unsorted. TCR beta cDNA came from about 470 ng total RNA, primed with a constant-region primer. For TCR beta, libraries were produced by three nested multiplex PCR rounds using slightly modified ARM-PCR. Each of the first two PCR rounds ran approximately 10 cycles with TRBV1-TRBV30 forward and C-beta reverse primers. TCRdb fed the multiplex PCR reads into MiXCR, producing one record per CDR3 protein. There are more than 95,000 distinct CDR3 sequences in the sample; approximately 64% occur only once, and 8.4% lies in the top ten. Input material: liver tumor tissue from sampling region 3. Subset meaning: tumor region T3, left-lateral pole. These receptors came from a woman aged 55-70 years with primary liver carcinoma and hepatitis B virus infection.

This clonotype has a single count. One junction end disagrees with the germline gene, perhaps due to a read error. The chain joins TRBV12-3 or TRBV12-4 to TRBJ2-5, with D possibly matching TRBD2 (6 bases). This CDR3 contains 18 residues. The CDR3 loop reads CANSPLKAGVGRTETQYF. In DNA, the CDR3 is TGTGCCAACAGTCCCCTTAAAGCTGGGGTCGGGAGAACGGAGACCCAGTACTTC.

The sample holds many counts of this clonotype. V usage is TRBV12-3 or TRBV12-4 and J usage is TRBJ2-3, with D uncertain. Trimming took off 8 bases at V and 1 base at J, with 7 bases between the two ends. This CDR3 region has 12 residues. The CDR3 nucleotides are TGTGCCAGCTACCGGGGCACAGATACGCAGTATTTT. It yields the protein CASYRGTDTQYF.

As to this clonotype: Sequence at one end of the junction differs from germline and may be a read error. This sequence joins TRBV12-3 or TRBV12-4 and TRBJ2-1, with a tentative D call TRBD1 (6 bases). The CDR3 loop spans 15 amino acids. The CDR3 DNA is TGTGCTAGCAGTTTAGTACAGGGTGGGGGTAATGAGCGGTTCTTC. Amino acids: CASSLVQGGGNERFF.

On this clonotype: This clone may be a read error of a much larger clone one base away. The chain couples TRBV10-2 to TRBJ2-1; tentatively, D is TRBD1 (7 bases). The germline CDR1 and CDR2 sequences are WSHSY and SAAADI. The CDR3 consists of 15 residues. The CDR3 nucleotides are TGCACCAGCAGTAGGGGGCCGCGGGGTTACAATGAGCAGTTCTTC. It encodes CTSSRGPRGYNEQFF.

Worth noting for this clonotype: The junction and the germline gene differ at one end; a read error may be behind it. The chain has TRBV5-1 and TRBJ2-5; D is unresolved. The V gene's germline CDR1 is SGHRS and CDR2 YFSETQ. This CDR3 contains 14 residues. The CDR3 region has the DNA TGCGCCAGCAGCTTGGGTGGGTTTCAAGACACCCAGTACTTC. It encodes CASSLGGFQDTQYF.

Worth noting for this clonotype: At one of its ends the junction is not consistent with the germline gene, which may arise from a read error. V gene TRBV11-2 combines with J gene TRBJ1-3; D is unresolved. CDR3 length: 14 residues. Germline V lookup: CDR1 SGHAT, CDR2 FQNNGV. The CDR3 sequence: CASSSGRGVNTIYF. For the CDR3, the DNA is TGTGCCAGTAGCTCAGGCCGGGGTGTAAACACCATATATTTT.

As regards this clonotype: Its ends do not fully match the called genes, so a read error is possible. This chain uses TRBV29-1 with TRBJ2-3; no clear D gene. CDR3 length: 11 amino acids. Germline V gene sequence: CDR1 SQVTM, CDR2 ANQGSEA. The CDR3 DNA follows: TGCAACGTCGACATCACAGATACGCCGTATTTT. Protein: CNVDITDTPYF.

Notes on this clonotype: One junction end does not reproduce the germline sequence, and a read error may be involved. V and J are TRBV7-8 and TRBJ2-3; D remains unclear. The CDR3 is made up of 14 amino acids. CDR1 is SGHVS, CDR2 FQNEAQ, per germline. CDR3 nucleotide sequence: TGTGTCAGCAGCTTAGCCTTGGGCACAGATACGCAGTATTTT. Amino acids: CVSSLALGTDTQYF.

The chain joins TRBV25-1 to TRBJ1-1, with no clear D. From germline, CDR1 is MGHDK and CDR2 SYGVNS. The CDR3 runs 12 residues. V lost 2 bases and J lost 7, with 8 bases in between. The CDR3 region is CASSEHGVEAFF. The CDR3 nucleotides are TGTGCCAGCAGTGAACATGGAGTTGAAGCTTTCTTT.

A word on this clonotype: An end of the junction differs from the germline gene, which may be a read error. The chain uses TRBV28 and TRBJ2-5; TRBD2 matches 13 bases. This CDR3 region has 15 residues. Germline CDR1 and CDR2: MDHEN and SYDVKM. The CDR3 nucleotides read TGTGCCAGCAGGAAACTAGCGGGGGGGGCAGAGACCCAGTGCTTC. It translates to CASRKLAGGAETQCF.

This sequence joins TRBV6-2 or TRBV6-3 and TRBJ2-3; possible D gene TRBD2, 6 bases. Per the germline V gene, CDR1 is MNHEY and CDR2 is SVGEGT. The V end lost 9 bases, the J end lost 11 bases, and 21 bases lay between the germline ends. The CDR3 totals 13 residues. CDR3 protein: CARSPMRDGRQYF. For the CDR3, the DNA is TGTGCCAGAAGCCCCATGCGGGACGGACGGCAGTATTTT.

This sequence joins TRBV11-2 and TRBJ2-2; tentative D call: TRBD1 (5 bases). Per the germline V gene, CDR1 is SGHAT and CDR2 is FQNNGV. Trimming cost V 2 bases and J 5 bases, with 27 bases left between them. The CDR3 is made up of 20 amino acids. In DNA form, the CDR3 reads TGTGCCAGCAGCTTAATGGCACCAGGGCCAGGGAAGGGAAAAACCGGGGAGCTGTTTTTT. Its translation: CASSLMAPGPGKGKTGELFF.

The CDR3 bases are TGTGCCAGCAGTTTAGCGGCATGGTACACCGGGGAGCTGTTTTTT. Translated: CASSLAAWYTGELFF. The rearrangement links TRBV28 to TRBJ2-2, with no clear D. V dropped 2 bases and J dropped 3 bases, with 10 bases sitting between them. The CDR3 extends over 15 amino acids. The germline V gene encodes CDR1 MDHEN and CDR2 SYDVKM.

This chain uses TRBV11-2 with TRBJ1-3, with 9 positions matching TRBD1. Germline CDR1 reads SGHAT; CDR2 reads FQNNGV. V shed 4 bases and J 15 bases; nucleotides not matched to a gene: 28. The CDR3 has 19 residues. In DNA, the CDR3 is TGTGCCAGCAGCTCACACCCGGACAGGGGAGCGTACTCTGGAAACACTACATATTTT. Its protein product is CASSSHPDRGAYSGNTTYF.

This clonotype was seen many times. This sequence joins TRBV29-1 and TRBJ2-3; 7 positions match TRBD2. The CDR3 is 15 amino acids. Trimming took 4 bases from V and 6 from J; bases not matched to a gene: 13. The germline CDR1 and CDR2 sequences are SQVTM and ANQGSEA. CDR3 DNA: TGCAGCGTTGTGGGGAATAAGCGGGGCCCTGATACGCAGTATTTT. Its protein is CSVVGNKRGPDTQYF.

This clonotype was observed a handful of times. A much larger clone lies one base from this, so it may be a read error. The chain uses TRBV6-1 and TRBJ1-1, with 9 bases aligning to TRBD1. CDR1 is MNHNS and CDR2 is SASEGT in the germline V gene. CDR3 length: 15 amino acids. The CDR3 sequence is CASRGSPGQGSDAFF. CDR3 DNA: TGTGCCAGCAGGGGTAGTCCGGGACAGGGATCTGATGCTTTCTTT.

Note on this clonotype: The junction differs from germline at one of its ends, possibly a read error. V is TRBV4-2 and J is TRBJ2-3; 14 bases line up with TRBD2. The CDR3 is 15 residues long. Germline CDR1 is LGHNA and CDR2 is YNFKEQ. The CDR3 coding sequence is TGTGCCAGCAGCATGGGACTAGCGGGAGTTGATACGCGGTATTTT. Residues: CASSMGLAGVDTRYF.

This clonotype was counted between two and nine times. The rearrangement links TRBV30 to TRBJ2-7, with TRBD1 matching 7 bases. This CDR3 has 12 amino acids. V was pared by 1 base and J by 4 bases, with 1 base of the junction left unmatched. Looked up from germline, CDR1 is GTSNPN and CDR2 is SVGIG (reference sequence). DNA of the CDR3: TGTGCCTGGAGTGCGACAGGGTACGAGCAGTACTTC. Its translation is CAWSATGYEQYF.

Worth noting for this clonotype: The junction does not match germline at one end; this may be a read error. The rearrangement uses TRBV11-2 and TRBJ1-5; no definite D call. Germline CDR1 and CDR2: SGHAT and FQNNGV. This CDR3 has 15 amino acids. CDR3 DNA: TGTGCCAGCAGTCCTAATAACAGTCCTGGTCAGCACCAGCATTTT. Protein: CASSPNNSPGQHQHF.

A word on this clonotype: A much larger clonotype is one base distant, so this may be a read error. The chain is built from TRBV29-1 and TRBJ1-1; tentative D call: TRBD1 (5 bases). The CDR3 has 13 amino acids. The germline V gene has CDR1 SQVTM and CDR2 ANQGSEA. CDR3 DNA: TGCAGCGTTGGGAATGGGGCAAACATTGAAGCTTTCTTT. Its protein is CSVGNGANIEAFF.

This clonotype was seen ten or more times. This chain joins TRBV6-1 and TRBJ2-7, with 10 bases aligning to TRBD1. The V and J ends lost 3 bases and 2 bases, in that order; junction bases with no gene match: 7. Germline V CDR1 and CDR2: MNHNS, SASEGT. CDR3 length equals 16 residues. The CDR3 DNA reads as TGTGCCAGCAGTGAGGAGGACAGGGGGGCTACCTACGAGCAGTACTTC. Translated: CASSEEDRGATYEQYF.

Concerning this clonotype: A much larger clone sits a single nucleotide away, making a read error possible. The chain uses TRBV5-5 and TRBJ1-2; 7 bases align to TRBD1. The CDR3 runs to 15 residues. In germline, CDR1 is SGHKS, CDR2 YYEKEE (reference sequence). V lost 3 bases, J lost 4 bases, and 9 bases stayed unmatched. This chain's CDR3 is CASSSRQGRGYGYTF. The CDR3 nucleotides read TGTGCCAGCAGCTCAAGACAGGGTCGAGGCTATGGCTACACCTTC.

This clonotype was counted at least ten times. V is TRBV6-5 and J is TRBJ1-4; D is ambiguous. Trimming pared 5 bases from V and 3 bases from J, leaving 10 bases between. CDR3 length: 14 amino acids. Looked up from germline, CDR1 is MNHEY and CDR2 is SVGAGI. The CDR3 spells CASSPRAPNEKLFF. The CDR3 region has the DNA TGTGCCAGCAGTCCCCGGGCTCCTAATGAAAAACTGTTTTTT.

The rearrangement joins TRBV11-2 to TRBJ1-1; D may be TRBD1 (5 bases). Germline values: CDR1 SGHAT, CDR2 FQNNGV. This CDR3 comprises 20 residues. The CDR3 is CANSPHQHGHLRFWGYGAFF. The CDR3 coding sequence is TGTGCTAACAGCCCACATCAGCACGGACACCTTCGCTTTTGGGGCTATGGAGCTTTCTTT.

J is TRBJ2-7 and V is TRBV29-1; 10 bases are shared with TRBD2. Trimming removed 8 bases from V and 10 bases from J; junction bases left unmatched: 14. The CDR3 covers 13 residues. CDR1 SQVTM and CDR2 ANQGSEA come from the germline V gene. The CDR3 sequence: CSIQAGGAYDQYF. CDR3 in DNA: TGCAGCATACAAGCGGGGGGGGCCTATGATCAGTACTTC.

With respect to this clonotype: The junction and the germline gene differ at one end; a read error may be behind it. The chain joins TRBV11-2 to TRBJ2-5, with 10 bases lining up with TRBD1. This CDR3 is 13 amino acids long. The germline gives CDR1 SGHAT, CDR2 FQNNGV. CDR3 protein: CASSRDRGGTQYF. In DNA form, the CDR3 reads TGTGCCAGCAGCCGGGACAGGGGAGGGACCCAGTATTTC.

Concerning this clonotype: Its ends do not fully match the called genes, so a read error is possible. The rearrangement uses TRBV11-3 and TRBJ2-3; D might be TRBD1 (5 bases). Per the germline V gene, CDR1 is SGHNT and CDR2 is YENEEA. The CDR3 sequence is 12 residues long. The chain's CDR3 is CAGSLPTGTQYF. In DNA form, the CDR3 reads TGTGCCGGCAGCTTACCCACAGGTACGCAGTATTTT.

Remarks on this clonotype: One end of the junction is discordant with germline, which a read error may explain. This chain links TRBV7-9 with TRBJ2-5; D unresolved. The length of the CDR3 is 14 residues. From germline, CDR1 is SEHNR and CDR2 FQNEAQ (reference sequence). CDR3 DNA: TGTGCCAGCAACTTAGGAGCGTCGCAAGAGACCCAGTACTTC. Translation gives CASNLGASQETQYF.

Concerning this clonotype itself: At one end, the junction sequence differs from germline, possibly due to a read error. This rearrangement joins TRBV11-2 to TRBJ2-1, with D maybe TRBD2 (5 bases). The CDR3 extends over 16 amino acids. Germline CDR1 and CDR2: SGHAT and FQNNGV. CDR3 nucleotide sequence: TGTGCCAGCAGCCGACTAAACCCTGAGGTTGCCAATGGGCAGTTATTC. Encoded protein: CASSRLNPEVANGQLF.